The T cell receptor beta chain under discussion was sequenced for a study of shared clonotypes between healthy human individuals (TCRdb year 2020). For the study in its entirety: Three men and two women, aged 18 to 49 years, made up the cohort. Blood TCR repertoires of about five healthy adults were deeply sequenced to estimate repertoire size and the extent of clonotype sharing between individuals. To increase sequencing depth and limit assay-specific biases, different laboratories used diverse techniques to prepare libraries and sequence TCR repertoires. Each donor's leukapheresis produced roughly between roughly 0.85 and 10 billion PBMCs. The full study reports these points: Pairwise subsampling indicated that sequencing depth was expected to affect the degree of clonotype sharing among donors. The small number of donors limited the genetic and exposure-history diversity represented. Sampling was restricted to blood, and TCR repertoires in tissue are likely to differ from TCR repertoires in blood.

From the cysteine through the phenylalanine, the CDR3 covers 15 amino acids. Solely the CDR3 DNA is kept, with 45 bases framed from the first base. Via the germline V gene (reference sequence), CDR1 is GTSNPN and CDR2 SVGIG. V is trimmed back by 7 bases and J by 2 bases, and the junction contains 5 bases that no gene match accounts for. Healthy HIV-negative adults with no recently reported acute infections or vaccinations were included as donors. Every donor was a Caucasian adult living in Nashville, Tennessee, USA. For unsorted samples, tens of millions of PBMCs were counted, and genomic DNA was extracted using the QIAamp DNA Blood Mini kit. Blood was obtained by leukapheresis, after which PBMCs were separated by Ficoll-Histopaque density gradient centrifugation and cryopreserved in liquid nitrogen vapor phase. TCR CDR3 regions were amplified from genomic DNA by multiplex PCR using the deep immunoSEQ assay. For each cell subset, the extracted genomic DNA was distributed evenly across all wells of several immunoSEQ 96-well plates, and each plate served as one replicate. Each replicate PCR for unsorted PBMC received around 330 ng genomic DNA, equal to 25,000 to 35,000 T cell genomes. Ten immunoSEQ deep assay plates were used to sequence the unsorted PBMC genomic DNA. The purified libraries were quantified using a Qubit 3.0 fluorometer, sized with a Bioanalyzer 2100, and then quantified again using the KAPA Library Quantification kit. Every immunoSEQ 96-well plate was sequenced on a separate single-read 150-cycle Illumina NextSeq 550 flow cell. For the original study's pipeline: Because the immunoSEQ output included only junctional sequences and no quality scores, the filtering could not be the same as the filtering used for full-length reads. To assign V/J genes and CDR3, sequences were annotated using PyIR, a Python wrapper for IgBLAST v1.9, with IMGT germline references. Reads were filtered out if the reads had weak V/J assignments (E-value above 1e-6), no CDR3, stop codons, out-of-frame junctions, or ambiguous translated residues. V3J clonotypes were defined as sequences sharing an identical inferred V gene, J gene, and CDR3 amino acid sequence. To compute the percentage overlap between repertoires, the number of shared unique clonotypes was divided by the size of the smaller repertoire. Richness of each repertoire was evaluated using RTK rarefaction, the Chao1 estimator, and Recon v2.1 estimates of unobserved clonotypes. Drawn from immuneACCESS, this table holds only the in-frame rearrangements with V and J called that TCRdb kept. Clones are partly lost; checked studies trace under half to an unresolved V gene and leave the rest unexplained. V, J and clone size derive from that table, while D and trimming were established from the DNA sequence. Within this sample are about half a million clones, with almost 80% of them counted one time only. Jointly, the top ten make up about 12% of the sample.

For this clone: The clone's antigen remains unknown. Base quality data are lacking; no much larger clone is found one base away.

The chain uses TRBV30 and TRBJ2-3, and 14 bases in between align with TRBD2. The clonotype was recovered from a woman aged 40-49 years in good health. Some clones in this sample may be carry-over from other donors' samples. Sequenced: PBMCs. The DNA is as follows: TGTGCCTCACAGGGACTAGCGGGAGTCACAGATACGCAGTATTTT. Its coded protein is CASQGLAGVTDTQYF.